Each of the 29 T cell receptor beta chains below was sequenced from the same sample in a study of tumor and adjacent non-tumor tissue in lung cancer. Three rounds of nested PCR, following a modified ARM-PCR protocol, produced the TCRbeta library. MiXCR, applied by TCRdb to the multiplex PCR reads, yields one record per CDR3 protein. The repertoire holds fewer than 120,000 distinct CDR3 sequences, with about 87% as singletons. No cell sorting was done before RNA was extracted from the tissue. Source material: lung tumor tissue. These receptors originate from a man in his sixties or seventies with non-small cell lung cancer.

About this clonotype itself: Its ends do not fully match the called genes, so a read error is possible. The rearrangement uses TRBV28 and TRBJ1-5; D is unclear. Germline loops: CDR1 MDHEN, CDR2 SYDVKM. This CDR3 is built from 14 residues. The CDR3 here is CVSGRVVLNQPQHF. The CDR3 region has the DNA TGTGTCAGCGGTCGGGTGGTCTTAAATCAGCCCCAGCATTTT.

With respect to this clonotype: No DNA is shown, since the ends of the CDR3 on it are uncertain; the CDR3 is the one TCRdb lists. V and J are TRBV28 and TRBJ1-2; the table's D call of TRBD1 was not tested on the DNA. Per germline, CDR1 MDHEN and CDR2 SYDVKM. The CDR3 spans 12 amino acids, including both terminal residues. CDR3 region: CATYRSGYGCTF.

The chain couples TRBV28 to TRBJ2-1; D not certain. Germline CDR1 reads MDHEN; CDR2 reads SYDVKM. The V and J ends lost 8 bases and 15 bases respectively, with 17 bases between them. This CDR3 is 11 amino acids long. DNA of the CDR3: TGTGCCAGCGGCTATACCGGGTGGCGGTTCTTC. This gives the protein CASGYTGWRFF.

With regard to this clonotype: The conserved closing phenylalanine or tryptophan is absent in this CDR3, likely reflecting a read error. The rearrangement joins TRBV11-1 to TRBJ2-1; weak D call: TRBD1 (6 bases). CDR1 is SGHAT and CDR2 is FQDESV in the germline V gene (reference sequence). The CDR3 is 16 amino acids. Trimming cost V 5 bases and J 8 bases, with 22 bases left between them. This CDR3 reads CASSPRSGQGPHEQFL. The CDR3 DNA reads as TGTGCCAGCAGCCCCCGGTCGGGGCAGGGGCCACATGAGCAGTTCCTC.

This clonotype has just one count. A read error is likely, as this CDR3 ends without the conserved phenylalanine or tryptophan. It is unclear where the CDR3 begins or ends on the DNA, so no DNA is shown, and the CDR3 is as TCRdb lists it. The chain recombines TRBV12-3 or TRBV12-4 with TRBJ2-7; TRBD1, the table's D call, was not compared with the DNA. The CDR3 length equals 15 residues, ends included. The CDR3 loop reads CASSTSTGRPYEQYY.

By share, this clonotype counts as medium-sized. The chain joins TRBV6-2 or TRBV6-3 to TRBJ2-1; D remains unclear. Trimming took off 5 bases at V and 7 bases at J, with 21 bases between the two ends. The germline gives CDR1 MNHEY, CDR2 SVGEGT. The length of the CDR3 is 16 residues. CDR3 DNA: TGTGCCAGCAGTCCAAAAGTTGGGAATTCGTGGAATGAGCAGTTCTTC. It encodes CASSPKVGNSWNEQFF.

The rearrangement uses TRBV19 and TRBJ2-1; 7 bases are a match to TRBD1. The CDR3 contains 18 residues. Germline V gene data show CDR1 as LNHDA and CDR2 as SQIVND (reference sequence). The trim removed 5 bases at V and 0 bases at J, leaving 13 bases unmatched. The CDR3 protein is CASSDRTGKSSSYNEQFF. CDR3 DNA sequence: TGTGCCAGTAGTGATCGGACAGGTAAATCAAGCTCCTACAATGAGCAGTTCTTC.

Worth noting for this clonotype: Its ends do not fully match the called genes, so a read error is possible. The rearrangement links TRBV4-3 to TRBJ2-1; 9 bases match TRBD2. Germline V CDR1 and CDR2: LGHNA, YSLEER. CDR3 length: 16 amino acids. The CDR3 protein is CAGSEDTSGRYNEQFF. CDR3 nucleotides: TGCGCCGGCAGCGAGGATACAAGCGGGAGGTATAATGAGCAGTTCTTC.

The chain has TRBV6-2 or TRBV6-3 and TRBJ2-3; the D gene is possibly TRBD1 (5 bases). The CDR3 runs to 17 residues. Germline CDR1 MNHEY, CDR2 SVGEGT. CDR3 in DNA: TGTGACAGGAGTTACCCGATGACAGTAGGCCACCTGGATACGCAGTATTTT. Translated, it gives CDRSYPMTVGHLDTQYF.

Details on this clonotype: This may arise from a read error, as a much more abundant clone is one base away. V and J are TRBV28 and TRBJ2-3; 8 bases are shared with TRBD2. The CDR3 is 16 amino acids. Trimming cost V 5 bases and J 9 bases; bases outside gene matches: 16. The germline CDR1 and CDR2 sequences are MDHEN and SYDVKM. The CDR3 nucleotides are TGTGCCAGCAGTGATGCGGGACTAGGGGCGAGGGGCACGCAGTATTTT. Protein product: CASSDAGLGARGTQYF.

This clonotype has a single count. The J gene is TRBJ1-5, the V gene TRBV14, with D maybe TRBD1 (5 bases). The germline CDR1 and CDR2 sequences are SGHDN and FVKESK. This CDR3 comprises 16 residues. The V end was cut by 4 bases, the J end by 7 bases, with 20 bases between. The CDR3: CASSLGGSRERQPQHF. In DNA form, the CDR3 reads TGTGCCAGCAGCCTCGGGGGTAGCAGGGAAAGACAGCCCCAGCATTTT.

A remark on this clonotype: This CDR3 is missing its conserved last phenylalanine or tryptophan, likely due to a read error. The CDR3 reads CAILGQEGSGELFS. CDR3 DNA sequence: TGTGCCATCCTGGGACAGGAAGGGTCAGGGGAGCTGTTTTCT. The J gene is TRBJ2-2, the V gene TRBV6-5; 8 bases are shared with TRBD1. Germline lookup yields CDR1 MNHEY and CDR2 SVGAGI. The CDR3 is 14 residues long. V gave up 10 bases and J gave up 8 bases; unmatched junction bases: 12.

In the case of this clonotype: Relative to the germline gene, one junction end is altered; a read error may explain this. The chain combines TRBV6-1 with TRBJ1-2, with 7 bases matching TRBD1. The length of the CDR3 is 14 residues. The V gene's germline CDR1 is MNHNS and CDR2 SASEGT. The CDR3 nucleotides are TGTACCAGCAGTGTGGAATTGACAGGGATGGGCTACACCTTC. This encodes CTSSVELTGMGYTF.

Note on this clonotype: The CDR3 carries no conserved terminal phenylalanine or tryptophan, so it likely arises from a read error. The V and J genes are TRBV28 and TRBJ2-2, with D possibly matching TRBD2 (5 bases). The CDR3 is 14 amino acids. Germline V gene data show CDR1 as MDHEN and CDR2 as SYDVKM. CDR3 nucleotide sequence: TGTGCCAGCAGTTTATTCCCTAGCACCGGTGAGCTGTTTATT. It translates to CASSLFPSTGELFI.

As concerns this clonotype: One end of the junction does not line up with germline, which may come from a read error. The CDR3 loop is CASRQVGGVGQETQYF. CDR3 coding DNA: TGCGCCAGCAGACAAGTCGGAGGGGTGGGACAAGAGACCCAGTATTTC. The rearrangement uses TRBV4-3 and TRBJ2-5; D assignment may be TRBD1 or TRBD2 (6 bases each). The CDR3 loop spans 16 amino acids. CDR1 LGHNA and CDR2 YSLEER come from the germline V gene.

Of note for this clonotype: The junction departs from the called germline gene at one end, perhaps through a read error. V usage is TRBV4-2 and J usage is TRBJ1-5; 10 nucleotides match TRBD1. The CDR3 has 15 amino acids. Looked up from germline, CDR1 is LGHNA and CDR2 is YNFKEQ. In nucleotides, the CDR3 is TGTGTCAGCAACCTTCAAGGGACAGGGGATCAGCCCCATCATTTT. Residues: CVSNLQGTGDQPHHF.

This clonotype was recorded once. A read error may be the cause here, since a much bigger clone is one base away. The chain recombines TRBV5-1 with TRBJ1-1; D not resolved. This CDR3 has 14 residues. The germline V and J ends were trimmed by 4 bases and 1 base, with 11 bases remaining between them. Germline V CDR1 and CDR2: SGHRS, YFSETQ. The DNA of the CDR3 is TGCGCCAGCAGCCCTCGGACGGCGAACACTGAAGCTTTCTTT. Residues: CASSPRTANTEAFF.

About this clonotype itself: The germline gene is not matched at one end of the junction; a read error may be the cause. The chain carries TRBV6-5 and TRBJ1-1; possible D gene TRBD1, 5 bases. This CDR3 is built from 14 residues. The germline CDR1 and CDR2 sequences are MNHEY and SVGAGI. CDR3 DNA sequence: TGTGCCAACAGTACAGGAGACTTGGGCACTAAAACTTTCTTT. It encodes CANSTGDLGTKTFF.

The CDR3, as DNA: TGCGCCAGCAGCCAAGATTATCAGGAGCAGTTCTTC. It translates to CASSQDYQEQFF. The V gene is TRBV4-1, the J gene TRBJ2-7; no firm D call. The J call could be wrong; TRBJ2-1 is a better fit for the DNA end. Germline CDR1 is MGHRA and CDR2 is YSYEKL. The CDR3 has 12 amino acids.

This clonotype was counted only a few times. With a much larger clone just one base away, this may be a read error. The J gene is TRBJ2-3, the V gene TRBV20-1, with TRBD2 matching over 8 bases. This CDR3 comprises 14 residues. In germline, CDR1 is DFQATT, CDR2 SNEGSKA (reference sequence). CDR3 in amino acids: CNARIAGFTDTQYF. DNA for the CDR3: TGCAATGCTAGAATAGCGGGGTTCACAGATACGCAGTATTTT.

On this clonotype itself: At one boundary the junction diverges from the germline segment, which might be a read error. This chain's CDR3 is CTSSQDLIVSTEAFF. The CDR3 DNA follows: TGCACCAGTAGCCAAGATCTTATTGTGAGCACTGAAGCTTTCTTT. J is TRBJ1-1 and V is TRBV4-1; no firm D call. Germline V lookup: CDR1 MGHRA, CDR2 YSYEKL. CDR3 size: 15 residues.

To note about this clonotype: A much larger clone is a single base away; this may be a read error. V gene TRBV29-1 combines with J gene TRBJ2-1, with D possibly TRBD1 on 6 matching bases. The CDR3 covers 16 residues. Germline lookup yields CDR1 SQVTM and CDR2 ANQGSEA. The DNA for the CDR3 is TGCAGCGCTAACGAGGCCACACAGGGTGGCATGGGTGAGCGGTTCTTC. Protein: CSANEATQGGMGERFF.

As to this clonotype: A read error may produce the germline difference seen at one junction end. V usage is TRBV6-2 or TRBV6-3 and J usage is TRBJ2-4; unclear D gene. This CDR3 has 13 residues. CDR1 MNHEY and CDR2 SVGEGT come from the germline V gene. Here the CDR3 reads CTSSYSMRDIQYF. The CDR3 bases are TGTACCAGCAGTTACTCGATGAGAGACATTCAGTACTTC.

About this clonotype itself: The junction does not match germline at one end; this may be a read error. This chain connects TRBV7-3 to TRBJ2-4; D possibly corresponds to TRBD2 (5 bases). The CDR3 contains 16 residues. Germline-derived CDR1 and CDR2 are SGHTA and FQGTGA. CDR3 loop: CASSPGQGLAKNIKYF. The CDR3 bases are TGTGCCAGCAGCCCGGGCCAAGGGCTAGCCAAAAACATTAAGTATTTC.

This clonotype was found once. The conserved phenylalanine or tryptophan normally closing the CDR3 is absent here, so this likely arose from a read error. The rearrangement uses TRBV14 and TRBJ2-5; the D is unclear. The germline gives CDR1 SGHDN, CDR2 FVKESK. The CDR3 is 11 residues long. The CDR3 region is CASSQAGTQYV. The CDR3 DNA is TGCGCCAGCAGCCAAGCAGGGACCCAGTACGTC.

This clonotype was seen once. A read error may produce the germline difference seen at one junction end. The chain combines TRBV10-2 with TRBJ1-1; 9 bases are a match to TRBD1. Germline assignment: CDR1 WSHSY and CDR2 SAAADI. This CDR3 comprises 12 residues. The DNA of the CDR3 is TGTGCCAGCAGGGACAGGGCCGCTGAAGCTTTATTT. Encoded protein: CASRDRAAEALF.

This clonotype was counted a single time. This clone may be a read error of a much larger clone one base away. V gene TRBV20-1 combines with J gene TRBJ2-1, with D possibly being TRBD2 (5 bases). The CDR3 extends over 15 amino acids. Per the germline V gene, CDR1 is DFQATT and CDR2 is SNEGSKA (reference sequence). V was shortened by 1 base and J by 0 bases, with 10 bases between the two germline ends. The CDR3 here is CSARVIGISYNEQFF. The DNA of the CDR3 is TGCAGTGCTAGAGTGATCGGGATCTCCTACAATGAGCAGTTCTTC.

Regarding this clonotype: A read error may produce the germline difference seen at one junction end. The V and J genes are TRBV6-5 and TRBJ1-1; 7 nucleotides agree with TRBD1. The CDR3 loop spans 14 amino acids. CDR1 and CDR2 from the germline V gene are MNHEY and SVGAGI. CDR3 coding DNA: TGTGTCAGCAGACCACAGGGGTGGCTCACTGAAGCTTTCTTT. This translates into CVSRPQGWLTEAFF.

Regarding this clonotype: Germline and junction disagree at one end, which may indicate a read error. The chain recombines TRBV5-6 with TRBJ2-1; tentatively, D is TRBD1 (5 bases). The CDR3 runs to 16 residues. Germline lookup yields CDR1 SGHDT and CDR2 YYEEEE. The CDR3 protein is CASNLGFQGSYNERFF. As DNA, the CDR3 is TGTGCCAGCAACTTGGGATTCCAGGGTTCCTACAATGAGCGGTTCTTC.